These 21 T cell receptor beta chains were all obtained from the same sample, sequenced in a study of neoadjuvant nivolumab and ipilimumab in lung cancer. Generated by immunoSEQ multiplex PCR, the TCRdb table keeps only in-frame clones and is missing some. The data show 20,000 to 25,000 clones, with about four fifths seen just once and roughly 23% held by the top ten. The source was peripheral blood, collected before neoadjuvant nivolumab, alone or with ipilimumab. These receptors came from an adult with non-small cell lung cancer.

This sequence joins TRBV6-1 and TRBJ1-5; TRBD1 might be the D (5 bases). Between the trimmed V and J ends, which lost 7 bases and 2 bases, there was a span of 6 bases. This CDR3 contains 12 residues. Germline CDR1 and CDR2: MNHNS and SASEGT. CDR3 in amino acids: CASKTGNQPQHF. CDR3 bases: TGTGCCAGCAAGACAGGCAATCAGCCCCAGCATTTT.

The rearrangement links TRBV4-1 to TRBJ1-2; 9 nucleotides agree with TRBD1. The CDR3 extends over 16 amino acids. Trimming took 1 base from V and 8 from J; bases not matched to a gene: 11. The germline gives CDR1 MGHRA, CDR2 YSYEKL. The CDR3 region has the DNA TGCGCCAGCAGCCAAGTCTTCCGGGACAGGGTAAGCGGCTACACCTTC. Translating it yields CASSQVFRDRVSGYTF.

This clone has more than one count but fewer than ten. The V call is TRBV18, the J call TRBJ2-7; 11 nucleotides agree with TRBD2. Germline CDR1 is KGHSH and CDR2 is LQKENI. V shed 2 bases, J shed 5 bases, and the junction held 5 bases outside the gene matches. CDR3 length: 15 residues. The CDR3 coding sequence is TGTGCCAGCTCACCAACTAGCGGGAGTATGCACGAGCAGTACTTC. Protein product: CASSPTSGSMHEQYF. Full variable domain (rest looked up from reference TRBV18 and TRBJ2-7): NAGVMQNPRHLVRRRGQEARLRCSPMKGHSHVYWYRQLPEEGLKFMVYLQKENIIDESGMPKERFSAEFPKEGPSILRIQQVVRGDSAAYFCASSPTSGSMHEQYFGPGTRLTVT.

The chain is built from TRBV7-2 and TRBJ1-1; D is unclear. The CDR3 consists of 14 residues. V dropped 1 base and J dropped 4 bases, with 10 bases sitting between them. CDR1 is SGHTA, CDR2 FQGNSA, per germline. As DNA, the CDR3 is TGTGCCAGCAGCTTAGGGGAGGTAGCCACTGAAGCTTTCTTT. It is translated as CASSLGEVATEAFF.

The chain carries TRBV25-1 and TRBJ2-2; D uncertain. The V gene lost 2 bases and the J gene lost 2 bases, with 6 bases spanning the gap. CDR1 and CDR2 from the germline V gene are MGHDK and SYGVNS. The CDR3 totals 14 residues. The CDR3 coding sequence is TGTGCCAGCAGTGAAGTTGCCAACACCGGGGAGCTGTTTTTT. Amino acid sequence: CASSEVANTGELFF.

This chain connects TRBV5-8 to TRBJ1-2; D gene unclear. V was shortened by 1 base and J by 7 bases, with 11 bases between the two germline ends. The CDR3 is 13 amino acids. Germline-derived CDR1 and CDR2 are SGHTS and YDEGEE. CDR3: CASSLLHSGGYTF. For the CDR3, the DNA is TGTGCCAGCAGCTTGCTCCACTCAGGTGGCTACACCTTC.

The chain recombines TRBV10-3 with TRBJ2-7; D not certain. CDR1 and CDR2 from the germline V gene are ENHRY and SYGVKD. V was pared by 3 bases and J by 2 bases, with 8 bases between. The CDR3 covers 13 residues. The CDR3 here is CAISDGRAYEQYF. The CDR3 DNA reads TGTGCCATCAGTGACGGGCGAGCCTACGAGCAGTACTTC.

CDR3 amino acids: CASSPQTGGKTQYF. In DNA, the CDR3 is TGTGCCAGCAGCCCACAAACAGGGGGCAAGACCCAGTACTTC. V gene TRBV5-4 combines with J gene TRBJ2-5, with TRBD1 matching 9 bases. The V segment lost 4 bases and the J segment 6 bases; nucleotides outside the gene matches: 7. Germline CDR1 reads SGHNT; CDR2 reads YYREEE (reference sequence). This CDR3 comprises 14 residues.

CDR3 coding DNA: TGTGCCAGCAGCGTAGTTGATACGCAGTATTTT. Its protein is CASSVVDTQYF. The gene calls are TRBV9 and TRBJ2-3; no definite D call. CDR3 length: 11 residues. V dropped 0 bases and J dropped 6 bases, with 2 bases sitting between them. From germline, CDR1 is SGDLS and CDR2 YYNGEE. Full variable domain (missing parts from reference TRBV9 and TRBJ2-3): DSGVTQTPKHLITATGQRVTLRCSPRSGDLSVYWYQQSLDQGLQFLIQYYNGEERAKGNILERFSAQQFPDLHSELNLSSLELGDSALYFCASSVVDTQYFGPGTRLTVL.

The chain employs TRBV5-4 and TRBJ2-1, with D perhaps TRBD2 (6 bases). Trimming removed 0 bases from V and 5 bases from J, with 12 bases in between. CDR1 SGHNT and CDR2 YYREEE come from the germline V gene (reference sequence). This CDR3 is built from 15 residues. The CDR3 nucleotides are TGTGCCAGCAGCTTGGTGGGGGGAGTGGACAATGAGCAGTTCTTC. It encodes CASSLVGGVDNEQFF.

The chain uses TRBV11-3 and TRBJ2-1; D tentatively reads TRBD1 or TRBD2 (6 bases each). The V and J ends lost 4 bases and 9 bases respectively, with 28 bases between them. There are 18 residues in the CDR3. Per the germline V gene, CDR1 is SGHNT and CDR2 is YENEEA. CDR3 sequence: CASSWRGTRAGKEGEQFF. The CDR3 DNA is TGTGCCAGCAGCTGGAGGGGGACTCGGGCTGGGAAGGAAGGTGAGCAGTTCTTC.

This clone appeared a single time. The rearrangement joins TRBV11-1 to TRBJ2-5; TRBD2 is a possible D gene (5 bases). The V gene's germline CDR1 is SGHAT and CDR2 FQDESV (reference sequence). The CDR3 runs 16 residues. Deletions cut 1 base from V and 4 bases from J, with 16 bases between. CDR3: CASSLGNDPSGETQYF. The CDR3 DNA follows: TGTGCCAGCAGCTTAGGAAATGACCCGAGCGGAGAGACCCAGTACTTC.

V gene TRBV7-9 combines with J gene TRBJ2-3, with D unresolved. The V end lost 2 bases, the J end lost 1 base, and 13 bases lay between the germline ends. The germline V gene encodes CDR1 SEHNR and CDR2 FQNEAQ (reference sequence). The CDR3 runs 16 residues. CDR3 in amino acids: CASSLNSVTRTDTQYF. CDR3 bases: TGTGCCAGCAGCTTAAACAGCGTTACACGCACAGATACGCAGTATTTT. Filled out from reference TRBV7-9 and TRBJ2-3, the complete variable domain reads DTGVSQNPRHKITKRGQNVTFRCDPISEHNRLYWYRQTLGQGPEFLTYFQNEAQLEKSRLLSDRFSAERPKGSFSTLEIQRTEQGDSAMYLCASSLNSVTRTDTQYFGPGTRLTVL.

This chain connects TRBV30 to TRBJ2-1; TRBD2 matches at 9 bases. The CDR3 is made up of 16 amino acids. CDR1 and CDR2 (germline): GTSNPN, SVGIG (reference sequence). The V and J ends lost 1 base and 0 bases, in that order; junction bases with no gene match: 4. The CDR3 loop reads CAWSGTSESSYNEQFF. CDR3 DNA sequence: TGTGCCTGGAGTGGGACTAGCGAAAGCTCCTACAATGAGCAGTTCTTC.

This clone was observed a few times. The rearrangement links TRBV7-9 to TRBJ1-4, with D unresolved. V shed 3 bases and J shed 8 bases, with 7 bases lying between them. Germline V CDR1 and CDR2: SEHNR, FQNEAQ (reference sequence). The CDR3 has 12 amino acids. In DNA, the CDR3 is TGTGCCAGCAGCTTTAATTCGGAAAAACTGTTTTTT. It specifies CASSFNSEKLFF. The entire variable domain, with the rest obtained from reference TRBV7-9 and TRBJ1-4, is as follows: DTGVSQNPRHKITKRGQNVTFRCDPISEHNRLYWYRQTLGQGPEFLTYFQNEAQLEKSRLLSDRFSAERPKGSFSTLEIQRTEQGDSAMYLCASSFNSEKLFFGSGTQLSVL.

This clone appeared once. The V and J genes are TRBV11-3 and TRBJ2-3; unclear D gene. Germline V gene data show CDR1 as SGHNT and CDR2 as YENEEA. V was pared by 7 bases and J by 7 bases, with 9 bases between. The CDR3 totals 11 residues. The CDR3: CASTIEHTQYF. The CDR3 nucleotides read TGTGCCAGCACCATTGAACATACGCAGTATTTT.

The V gene is TRBV14, the J gene TRBJ1-2, with 8 bases fitting TRBD1. The V gene's germline CDR1 is SGHDN and CDR2 FVKESK. V lost 2 bases to trimming and J lost 8 bases; unmatched junction nucleotides: 7. The CDR3 totals 14 residues. The CDR3 loop is CASSQHEGTGGYTF. For the CDR3, the DNA is TGTGCCAGCAGCCAACATGAGGGGACAGGAGGCTACACCTTC. The variable domain in full, completed from reference TRBV14 and TRBJ1-2, reads EAGVTQFPSHSVIEKGQTVTLRCDPISGHDNLYWYRRVMGKEIKFLLHFVKESKQDESGMPNNRFLAERTGGTYSTLKVQPAELEDSGVYFCASSQHEGTGGYTFGSGTRLTVV.

The chain links TRBV9 to TRBJ1-1, with 7 bases identical to TRBD1. The ends lost 3 bases at V and 0 bases at J; junction bases unmatched: 11. CDR3 length: 17 residues. Germline loops: CDR1 SGDLS, CDR2 YYNGEE. CDR3 nucleotides: TGTGCCAGCAGCGGGTACAGGGGCTCTTTGCTGAACACTGAAGCTTTCTTT. Its translation is CASSGYRGSLLNTEAFF.

This clone was detected only a few times. This CDR3 reads CASSDPRLAGVHEQYF. The CDR3 coding sequence is TGTGCCAGCAGTGACCCCCGGCTAGCGGGAGTCCACGAGCAGTACTTC. The chain uses TRBV6-1 and TRBJ2-7, with 10 bases matching TRBD2. V dropped 3 bases and J dropped 5; count of bases not matched to a gene: 10. Germline lookup yields CDR1 MNHNS and CDR2 SASEGT. The CDR3 extends over 16 amino acids.

The chain joins TRBV4-3 to TRBJ2-7; the match to TRBD1 covers 9 bases. The ends lost 5 bases at V and 5 bases at J; junction bases unmatched: 7. The length of the CDR3 is 14 residues. From germline, CDR1 is LGHNA and CDR2 YSLEER. The CDR3 DNA follows: TGCGCCAGCAGCACCCGGGACAGGGTTCACGAGCAGTACTTC. Translation: CASSTRDRVHEQYF.

V usage is TRBV6-6 and J usage is TRBJ1-2, with D possibly being TRBD1 (5 bases). Trimming pared 2 bases from V and 3 bases from J, leaving 13 bases between. CDR3 length equals 15 residues. The V gene's germline CDR1 is MNHNY and CDR2 SVGAGI (reference sequence). The CDR3, as DNA: TGTGCCAGCAGTTACGACTCGGGGCCGGACTATGGCTACACCTTC. Its protein is CASSYDSGPDYGYTF.